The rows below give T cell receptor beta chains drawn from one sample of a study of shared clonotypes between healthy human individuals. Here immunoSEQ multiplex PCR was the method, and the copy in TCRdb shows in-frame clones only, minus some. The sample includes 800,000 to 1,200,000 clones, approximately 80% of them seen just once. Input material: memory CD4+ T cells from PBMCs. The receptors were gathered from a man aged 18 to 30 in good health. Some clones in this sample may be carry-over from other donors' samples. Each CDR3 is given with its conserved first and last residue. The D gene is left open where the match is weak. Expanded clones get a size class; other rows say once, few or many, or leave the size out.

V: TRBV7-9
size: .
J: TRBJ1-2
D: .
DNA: TGTGCCAGCAGCTTAGTAGGGTATGGCTACACCTTC
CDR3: CASSLVGYGYTF

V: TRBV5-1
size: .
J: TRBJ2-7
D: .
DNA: TGCGCCAGCAGCTTGGATGGGACGTCGGCCTACGAGCAGTACTTC
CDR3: CASSLDGTSAYEQYF

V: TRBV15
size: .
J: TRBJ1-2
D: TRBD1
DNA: TGTGCCACCAGCAGAGATGGGAAGGGCCAGGGGGCCGCCTTC
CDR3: CATSRDGKGQGAAF

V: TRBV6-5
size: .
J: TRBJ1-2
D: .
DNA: TGTGCCAGCAGCTTGACGTCCTTGGGTGGCTACACCTTC
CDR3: CASSLTSLGGYTF

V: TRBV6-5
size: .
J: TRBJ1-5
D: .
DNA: TGTGCCAGCAGTTATTCTCGGGATCAGCCCCAGCATTTT
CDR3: CASSYSRDQPQHF

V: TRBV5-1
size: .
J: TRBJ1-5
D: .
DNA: TGCGCCAGCAGCCCCGACCCCAGCAATCAGCCCCAGCATTTT
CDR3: CASSPDPSNQPQHF

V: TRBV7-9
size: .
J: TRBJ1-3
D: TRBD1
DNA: TGTGCCAGCAGGTCGGACAGGGACTACTCTGGAAACACCATATATTTT
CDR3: CASRSDRDYSGNTIYF

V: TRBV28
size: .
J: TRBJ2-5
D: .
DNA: TGTGCCAGCAGCTCCACCGAGGACGGCTACGAAGAGACCCAGTACTTC
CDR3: CASSSTEDGYEETQYF

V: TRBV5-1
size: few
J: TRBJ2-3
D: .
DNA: TGCGCCAGCAGCTTGACAACCCTCCCAGATACGCAGTATTTT
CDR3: CASSLTTLPDTQYF

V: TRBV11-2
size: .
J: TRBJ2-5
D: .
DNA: TGTGCCAGCAGCTCAATTCACAGGGTTGGGAAGGAGACCCAGTACTTC
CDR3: CASSSIHRVGKETQYF

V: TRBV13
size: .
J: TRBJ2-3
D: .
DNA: TGTGCCAGCAGCTCCCGGCTCCCTGGAGATACGCAGTATTTT
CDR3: CASSSRLPGDTQYF

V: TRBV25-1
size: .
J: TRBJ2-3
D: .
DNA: TGTGCCAGCAGTGCCCCCTCCCCGGGACAAAGCACAGATACGCAGTATTTT
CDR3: CASSAPSPGQSTDTQYF

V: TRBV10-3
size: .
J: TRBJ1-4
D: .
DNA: TGTGCCATCAGCGAGCACGGTAAAAATGAAAAACTGTTTTTT
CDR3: CAISEHGKNEKLFF

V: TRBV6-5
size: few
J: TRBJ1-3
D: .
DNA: TGTGCCAGCAGGTCGCAGGGAAACACCATATATTTT
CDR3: CASRSQGNTIYF

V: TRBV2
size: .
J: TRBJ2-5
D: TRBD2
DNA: TGTGCCAGCAGTGAACGGACTAGCGGGAGTCAGGAGACCCAGTACTTC
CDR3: CASSERTSGSQETQYF

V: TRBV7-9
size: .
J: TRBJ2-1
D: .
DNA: TGTGCCAGCAGCCAGAGAAGGGGGACACCATACAATGAGCAGTTCTTC
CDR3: CASSQRRGTPYNEQFF

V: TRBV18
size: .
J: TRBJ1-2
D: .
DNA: TGTGCCAGCTCACCATTTACAGAAAGAAAAGGCTACACCTTC
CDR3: CASSPFTERKGYTF

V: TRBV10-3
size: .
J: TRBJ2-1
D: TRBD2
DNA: TGTGCCATCAGTGAGCAAACTAGCGGGAGGGGGGGTGAGCAGTTCTTC
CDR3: CAISEQTSGRGGEQFF

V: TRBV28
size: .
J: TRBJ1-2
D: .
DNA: TGTGCCAGCAGTCCGGGACAAACACTTTATGGCTACACCTTC
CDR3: CASSPGQTLYGYTF

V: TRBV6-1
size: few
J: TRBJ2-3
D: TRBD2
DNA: TGTGCCAGCAGTGTTTTAGCGGGGGGCACAGATACGCAGTATTTT
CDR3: CASSVLAGGTDTQYF

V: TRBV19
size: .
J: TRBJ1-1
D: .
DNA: TGTGCCAGTAGTGTGGGCGGACAGAACACTGAAGCTTTCTTT
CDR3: CASSVGGQNTEAFF

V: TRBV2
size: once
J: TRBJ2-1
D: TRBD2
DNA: TGTGCCAGCAGTCAGGGTAGCGGGAGGCGCACCCGTGAGCAGTTCTTC
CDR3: CASSQGSGRRTREQFF

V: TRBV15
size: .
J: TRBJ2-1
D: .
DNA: TGTGCCACCAGCAGCTTTGGGGGGCAGTTATACAATGAGCAGTTCTTC
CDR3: CATSSFGGQLYNEQFF

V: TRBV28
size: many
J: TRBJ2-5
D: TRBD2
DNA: TGTGCCAGCAGTTGGAGCGGGAGGGGGACCCAGTACTTC
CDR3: CASSWSGRGTQYF

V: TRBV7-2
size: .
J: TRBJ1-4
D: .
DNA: TGTGCCAGCAGCTTAGGGCCAGGGTTTGAAAAACTGTTTTTT
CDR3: CASSLGPGFEKLFF

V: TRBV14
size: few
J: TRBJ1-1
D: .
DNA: TGTGCCAGCAGCCAAGATCTTCAGGTGAACACTGAAGCTTTCTTT
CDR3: CASSQDLQVNTEAFF

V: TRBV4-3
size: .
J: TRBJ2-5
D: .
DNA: TGCGCCAGCAGCCAGGCTGCCGACAGCCCCAACTGGGGAGAGACCCAGTACTTC
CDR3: CASSQAADSPNWGETQYF

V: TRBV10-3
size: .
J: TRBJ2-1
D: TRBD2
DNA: TGTGCCATCAGTGAAGAGGGACTAGGTAGAAATGAGCAGTTCTTC
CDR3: CAISEEGLGRNEQFF

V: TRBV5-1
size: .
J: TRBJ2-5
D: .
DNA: TGCGCCAGCAGCCCAAGGCAGGGAGCCCACCTACAAGAGACCCAGTACTTC
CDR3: CASSPRQGAHLQETQYF

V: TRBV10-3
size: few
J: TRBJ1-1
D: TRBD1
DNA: TGTGCCACCGCCGGGACAGGGGGCCCCGGCACTGAAGCTTTCTTT
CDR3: CATAGTGGPGTEAFF

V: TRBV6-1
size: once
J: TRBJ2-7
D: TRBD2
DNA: TGTGCCAGCAGTGGACCGGGACTAGCGGTCTCGGACTTC
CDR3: CASSGPGLAVSDF

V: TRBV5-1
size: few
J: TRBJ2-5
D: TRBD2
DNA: TGCGCCAGCAGCTTGGGTCTAGCGGGTCAAGAGACCCAGTACTTC
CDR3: CASSLGLAGQETQYF

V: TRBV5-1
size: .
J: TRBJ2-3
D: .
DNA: TGCGCCAGCAGCTTGGAGGGGGGAGATACGCAGTATTTT
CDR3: CASSLEGGDTQYF

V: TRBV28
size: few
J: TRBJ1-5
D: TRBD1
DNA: TGTGCCAGCAGGAACGAACAGGGGGCTGGCAATCAGCCCCAGCATTTT
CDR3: CASRNEQGAGNQPQHF

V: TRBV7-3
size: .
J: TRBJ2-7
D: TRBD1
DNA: TGTGCCAGCAGCTTAACGGGGGCCGGGACAGGATCCTCCTACGAGCAGTACTTC
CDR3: CASSLTGAGTGSSYEQYF

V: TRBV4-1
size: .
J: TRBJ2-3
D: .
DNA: TGCGCCAGCAGCCAATTGGGGGTAGATACAGATACGCAGTATTTT
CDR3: CASSQLGVDTDTQYF

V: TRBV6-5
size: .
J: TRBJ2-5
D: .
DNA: TGTGCCAGCAGTTACTCGACGTGGGGTAGGGAGACCCAGTACTTC
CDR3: CASSYSTWGRETQYF

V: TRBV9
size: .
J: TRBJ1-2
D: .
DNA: TGTGCCAGCAGCGTAGCCGAAGCGGGTGGCTACACCTTC
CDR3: CASSVAEAGGYTF

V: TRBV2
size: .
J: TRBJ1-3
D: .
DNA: TGTGCCAGCAGTGAAGAGGGGGATTGGACAAGGCTTACGTGGGGAAACACCATATATTTT
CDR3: CASSEEGDWTRLTWGNTIYF

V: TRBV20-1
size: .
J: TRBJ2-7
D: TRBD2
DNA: TGCAGTGCCCGACTAGCGCGTGAGCAGTACTTC
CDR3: CSARLAREQYF

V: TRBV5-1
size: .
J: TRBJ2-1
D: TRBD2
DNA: TGCGCCAGCAGCTTACTAGCGTTAAGCTCCTACAATGAGCAGTTCTTC
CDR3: CASSLLALSSYNEQFF

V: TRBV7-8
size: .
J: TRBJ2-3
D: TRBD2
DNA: TGTGCCAGCAGCTTAGAGCGGGAAACAGATACGCAGTATTTT
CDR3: CASSLERETDTQYF

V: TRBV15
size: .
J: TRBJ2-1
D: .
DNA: TGTGCCACCAGCAGAGAGGGGACTGGATACAATGAGCAGTTCTTC
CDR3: CATSREGTGYNEQFF

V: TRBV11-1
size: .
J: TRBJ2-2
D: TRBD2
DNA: TGTGCCAGCAGCTCGACTAGCGCGGGCACCGGGGAGCTGTTTTTT
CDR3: CASSSTSAGTGELFF

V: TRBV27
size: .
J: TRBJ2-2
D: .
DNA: TGTGCCACCCGTTCCGATACGAACACCGGGGAGCTGTTTTTT
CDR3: CATRSDTNTGELFF

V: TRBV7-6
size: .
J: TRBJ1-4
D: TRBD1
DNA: TGTGCCAGCAGCCCTAACAGGGGGGAAAAACTGTTTTTT
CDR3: CASSPNRGEKLFF

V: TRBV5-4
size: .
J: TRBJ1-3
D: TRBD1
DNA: TGTGCCAGCAGCTGGGGACAGGGCGACACCATATATTTT
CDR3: CASSWGQGDTIYF

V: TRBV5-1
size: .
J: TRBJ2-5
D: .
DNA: TGCGCCAGCAGCGGGGGATCCCAAGAGACCCAGTACTTC
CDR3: CASSGGSQETQYF

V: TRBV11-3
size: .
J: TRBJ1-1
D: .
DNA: TGTGCCAGCAGTGGGGTCGGGGGACGTAACACTGAAGCTTTCTTT
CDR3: CASSGVGGRNTEAFF

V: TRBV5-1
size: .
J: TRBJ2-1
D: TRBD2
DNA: TGCGCCAGCAGCAAGGTAGCGGGGTACAATGAGCAGTTCTTC
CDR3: CASSKVAGYNEQFF

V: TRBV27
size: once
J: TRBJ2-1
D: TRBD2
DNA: TGTGCCAGCAGGCTGACTAGCGGGAGACCCTACAATGAGCAGTTCTTC
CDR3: CASRLTSGRPYNEQFF

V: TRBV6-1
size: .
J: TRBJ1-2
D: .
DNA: TGTGCCAGCACCCAATTCCCCATGGGGGGGTTTGGCTACACCTTC
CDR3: CASTQFPMGGFGYTF

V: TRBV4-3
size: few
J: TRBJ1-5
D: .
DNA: TGCGCCAGCAGCCAGGAGCAGGGGCGAGGTCAGCCCCAGCATTTT
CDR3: CASSQEQGRGQPQHF

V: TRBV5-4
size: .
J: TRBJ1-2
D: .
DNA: TGTGCCAGCAGCCCGGCGGTCGGACAGTCCTATGGCTACACCTTC
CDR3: CASSPAVGQSYGYTF

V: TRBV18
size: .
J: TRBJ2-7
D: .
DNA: TGTGCCAGCACACCGCGTAGCGGCTACGAGCAGTACTTC
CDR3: CASTPRSGYEQYF

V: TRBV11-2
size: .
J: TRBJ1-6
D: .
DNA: TGTGCCAGCAGCTTAGAACGTAGGTCACCCCTCCACTTT
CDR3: CASSLERRSPLHF

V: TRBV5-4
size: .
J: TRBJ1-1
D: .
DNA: TGTGCCAGCAGCTTGGAAGTTGCGACTGAAGCTTTCTTT
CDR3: CASSLEVATEAFF

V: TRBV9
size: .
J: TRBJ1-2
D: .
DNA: TGTGCCAGCAGCCCCCCCCTGTCTAACTATGGCTACACCTTC
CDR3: CASSPPLSNYGYTF

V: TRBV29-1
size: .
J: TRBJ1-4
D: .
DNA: TGCAGCGTTGCTGACACGGGAGGTGGTGGGGCTAATGAAAAACTGTTTTTT
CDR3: CSVADTGGGGANEKLFF

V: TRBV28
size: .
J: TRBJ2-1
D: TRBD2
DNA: TGTGCCAGCAGTCGCGGGGGGTCCCTGTACAATGAGCAGTTCTTC
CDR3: CASSRGGSLYNEQFF